The TCR beta chain under discussion was sequenced for a study of T-cell reconstitution after alpha-beta-depleted transplantation in children. Regarding the study as a whole: A year had passed since transplant, and T-cell counts and diversity by then came mostly from newly produced T cells. Expanded graft clones, several hundred of them, were reportedly the source of alpha-beta T cells about two months after transplant.

This CDR3 contains 17 residues. In germline, CDR1 is DFQATT, CDR2 SNEGSKA (reference sequence). V dropped 0 bases and J dropped 2; count of bases not matched to a gene: 6. In regard to this clonotype: No antigen is known for it.

Unique molecular identifiers were used in preparing the TCRbeta library. In TCRdb, the PCR reads were re-called with MiXCR into one record per CDR3 protein. This sample has about 600,000 distinct CDR3 sequences; 10% to 15% occur once, and the top ten carry 2% to 2.5%. The sample consisted of PBMCs, mostly from graft donor cells, taken 360 days after TCRalphabeta/CD19-depleted stem cell transplant. The chain links TRBV20-1 to TRBJ2-7; 14 nucleotides align to TRBD2. The receptor's source is a male patient between 10 and 17 years old who had a stem cell transplant for acute myeloid leukemia, so the T cells may come from the graft donor. The CDR3 reads CSARDGTSGRGAYEQYF. As DNA, the CDR3 is TGCAGTGCTAGAGACGGGACTAGCGGGAGAGGGGCCTACGAGCAGTACTTC.